These T cell receptor beta chains were read from a single sample in a study of shared clonotypes between healthy human individuals. TCRdb keeps only in-frame clones here, not all; method: immunoSEQ multiplex PCR. The sample holds approximately 2.1 million clones; over 90% are singletons and the top ten take 0.39%. The specimen was naive CD4+ T cells from PBMCs. The receptors come from a man between 18 and 35 years old in good health. Some clones in this sample may be carry-over from other donors' samples. Each CDR3 is given with its conserved first and last residue. A D gene is named only where the DNA matches it firmly.

D gene,V gene,CDR3 protein
.,TRBV11-1,CASSLGPGLQETQYF
.,TRBV27,CASSFDRQGNYGYTF
.,TRBV14,CASSPPGALRGETQYF
TRBD1,TRBV5-1,CASSPTGDGYTF
TRBD2,TRBV4-2,CASSPRVAGGASYEQYF
TRBD1,TRBV6-6,CASRTGTGGNQPQHF
.,TRBV5-1,CASSLREVEDTQYF
TRBD1,TRBV5-1,CASSLAQVRGPSYEQYF
.,TRBV4-1,CASSQADTQYF
TRBD2,TRBV7-2,CASSLSSGVTGELFF
TRBD1,TRBV6-5,CASWDRRGYGYTF
TRBD1,TRBV6-1,CGTTYEGASYGYTF
.,TRBV29-1,CSVEGSRGRRETQYF
.,TRBV5-6,CASSWGYNEQFF
.,TRBV6-1,CASSEAVSYEQYF
.,TRBV7-2,CASSLVAGVTTGELFF
TRBD2,TRBV18,CASSATSGGPYEQYF
.,TRBV7-3,CASSPLVRTNTEAFF
.,TRBV7-2,CASSLRPGGVEQYF
.,TRBV6-5,CATKNGLSSYNEQFF
TRBD1,TRBV9,CASSVRGTGTDTQYF
TRBD2,TRBV18,CASSLGLAGTSGANVLTF
.,TRBV7-6,CASSSPLATNEKLFF
TRBD1,TRBV7-9,CASSPWTGRNTGELFF
.,TRBV2,CASSYAGAEAFF
.,TRBV5-1,CASRLGGTYEQYF
.,TRBV18,CASSRDGTGELFF
.,TRBV27,CASSLRTDYGYTF
TRBD2,TRBV2,CASSEEPSGGTDTQYF
.,TRBV27,CASSSADTQYF
TRBD2,TRBV11-3,CASSLEGRLAGGPFNEQFF
.,TRBV7-9,CASSQQGDGGYTF
.,TRBV28,CASSGTTQLGNTIYF
TRBD1,TRBV6-5,CASRILGTGGEKLFF
.,TRBV30,CAWSVLREQFF
.,TRBV28,CASRLSSYEQYF
.,TRBV29-1,CSVEKKALGRRGPHEQYF
.,TRBV28,CASKLGGTEQYF
TRBD2,TRBV6-5,CASSNLAVSSYEQYF
TRBD1,TRBV2,CASSQGNYGYTF
.,TRBV19,CASSIQYLSTPSYNEQFF